This T cell receptor beta chain stems from a study of Ad26.COV2.S vaccination and SARS-CoV-2 variants. This CDR3 comprises 12 residues. The germline V gene has CDR1 LNHDA and CDR2 SQIVND (reference sequence). Trimming shortened V by 3 bases and J by 6 bases, and 9 bases separated the two germline ends. Assay used: immunoSEQ multiplex PCR; TCRdb lists only in-frame clones, some missing. Of around 370,000 clones in the sample, 70% to 90% are singletons; the top ten hold around 3%. The treatment is: around 19 received Ad26.COV2.S at low or high dose, single or two shots; about 5 received placebo; per-sample allocation not given. Specimen acquisition occurred on day 63 following the initial vaccine or placebo injection.

The rearrangement links TRBV19 to TRBJ2-7, with D hard to call. The TCR was taken from a person aged 18-65 years who received the Ad26.COV2.S COVID-19 vaccine or a placebo. This material consisted of peripheral blood, taken in a trial of Ad26.COV2.S vaccine versus placebo. The CDR3 here is CASSMRSTEQYF. CDR3 nucleotide sequence: TGTGCCAGTAGTATGCGCTCAACCGAGCAGTACTTC.